What follows are 7 T cell receptor beta chains derived from one specimen sequenced in a study of blood T cell repertoires in COVID-19. Produced via immunoSEQ multiplex PCR; TCRdb's table is partial and in-frame only. The sample shows approximately 160,000 clones, approximately 93% of them seen only once. The sequenced sample was peripheral blood. Every receptor here comes from a woman in her fifties or sixties with COVID-19, enrolled during active disease.

The gene calls are TRBV20-1 and TRBJ1-2, with unresolved D. The CDR3 is 11 amino acids. Trimming cost V 6 bases and J 5 bases, with 10 bases left between them. CDR1 and CDR2 (germline): DFQATT, SNEGSKA (reference sequence). CDR3 sequence: CSAESSYGYTF. The CDR3 bases are TGCAGTGCGGAGAGTTCTTATGGCTACACCTTC.

The rearrangement links TRBV19 to TRBJ2-3; tentatively, D is TRBD2 (5 bases). The CDR3 length is 15 residues. Deletions cut 3 bases from V and 1 base from J, with 11 bases between. Germline lookup yields CDR1 LNHDA and CDR2 SQIVND (reference sequence). CDR3 nucleotides: TGTGCCAGTAGTATTGGGGAGCCTGGCACAGATACGCAGTATTTT. Residues: CASSIGEPGTDTQYF.

This sequence joins TRBV18 and TRBJ1-1; 7 bases map to TRBD1. V lost 3 bases, J lost 0 bases, and 1 base stayed unmatched. Germline V gene data show CDR1 as KGHSH and CDR2 as LQKENI. CDR3 size: 14 residues. The DNA of the CDR3 is TGTGCCAGCTCACCGGACAGGTTGAACACTGAAGCTTTCTTT. It specifies CASSPDRLNTEAFF.

This rearrangement joins TRBV7-2 to TRBJ1-1; D is possibly TRBD1 (5 bases). V was shortened by 1 base and J by 0 bases, with 9 bases between the two germline ends. The CDR3 is 15 residues long. Germline V CDR1 and CDR2: SGHTA, FQGNSA. CDR3: CASSLGGLLNTEAFF. Written as DNA, the CDR3 is TGTGCCAGCAGCTTAGGGGGACTTTTGAACACTGAAGCTTTCTTT. Looking up the rest from reference TRBV7-2 and TRBJ1-1 gives the full variable domain: GAGVSQSPSNKVTEKGKDVELRCDPISGHTALYWYRQSLGQGLEFLIYFQGNSAPDKSGLPSDRFSAERTGGSVSTLTIQRTQQEDSAVYLCASSLGGLLNTEAFFGQGTRLTVV.

The chain combines TRBV3-1 (or the pseudogene TRBV3-2) with TRBJ2-5; D is possibly TRBD2 (7 bases). Germline values: CDR1 LGHDT, CDR2 YNNKEL (reference sequence). Trimming cost V 2 bases and J 5 bases, with 15 bases left between them. This CDR3 has 15 amino acids. The CDR3 DNA follows: TGTGCCAGCAGCCAATTCGGCGGGGGCTTGGAGACCCAGTACTTC. This sequence encodes CASSQFGGGLETQYF.

This clone was detected only once. The chain carries TRBV6-1 and TRBJ1-2; TRBD1 aligns across 8 bases. Germline trimming cut 2 bases from V and 3 bases from J; bases unmatched to any gene: 5. Germline CDR1 and CDR2: MNHNS and SASEGT. The CDR3 length is 15 residues. Here the CDR3 reads CASSETGQAHYGYTF. CDR3 coding DNA: TGTGCCAGCAGTGAAACGGGACAGGCCCACTATGGCTACACCTTC.

V and J are TRBV4-2 and TRBJ1-4, with no clear D. Germline V gives CDR1 LGHNA, CDR2 YNFKEQ. CDR3 size: 16 residues. V lost 2 bases and J lost 1, with 11 bases in between. The CDR3 region is CASSQNQVGTNEKLFF. In DNA, the CDR3 is TGTGCCAGCAGCCAAAACCAAGTCGGAACTAATGAAAAACTGTTTTTT.